This T cell receptor (beta chain) was obtained from a study of T cells after yellow fever vaccination. The overall study: Fractions with few cells were prepared using SMART-Seq v4 Ultra Low Input.

This CDR3 has 14 amino acids. CDR1 DFQATT and CDR2 SNEGSKA come from the germline V gene (reference sequence). Germline trimming cut 5 bases from V and 4 bases from J; bases unmatched to any gene: 9. Production of TCR cDNA was by 5'RACE template switching, which also added a universal primer site and UMIs. Each CDR3 protein is one row after TCRdb ran MiXCR on the 5' RACE reads. The table records about 300,000 distinct CDR3 sequences, around 7.3% of them present only once. The gene calls are TRBV20-1 and TRBJ2-3, with TRBD1 matching over 7 bases. The sample consisted of PBMCs, taken 35 to 50 days after the first yellow fever vaccination. The sequence derives from a man aged 18 to 30 who received the YFV17D yellow fever vaccine. The CDR3 is CSARNLQGADTQYF. The CDR3 nucleotides are TGCAGTGCTCGAAACCTGCAGGGGGCAGATACGCAGTATTTT.